This is a list of T cell receptor beta chains from one sample in a study of shared clonotypes between healthy human individuals. Libraries were prepared by immunoSEQ multiplex PCR; TCRdb keeps only in-frame clonotypes and omits some of them. This sample yields 2.3 million or so clones, of which about 92% are seen a single time; 0.39% belongs to the top ten. Sequences were obtained from naive CD4+ T cells from PBMCs. These receptors were collected from a man between 18 and 29 years old in good health. Some clones in this sample may be carry-over from other donors' samples. The conserved cysteine and the conserved F or W are not part of the CDR3 here.

V,CDR3
TRBV28,ASSSYRTGGYEQY
TRBV15,ATSTLDSLRAQY
TRBV6-1,ASSHRQSRTDTQY
TRBV2,ASGPPGRQGYT
TRBV4-1,ASSQAPPAAAKNIQY
TRBV7-8,ASSQGRSNTEAF
TRBV28,ASSAPRGPGGETQY
TRBV7-8,ASSLVVGNTEAF
TRBV6-1,ASRPTADRNQPQH
TRBV6-6,ASTITLGGYT
TRBV5-4,ASSFVRGTNTGELF
TRBV5-1,ASSSYNSYNEQF
TRBV7-9,ASSIGQGGTF
TRBV7-2,ASSLATGVRNQPQH
TRBV28,ASSLWGQGASEAF